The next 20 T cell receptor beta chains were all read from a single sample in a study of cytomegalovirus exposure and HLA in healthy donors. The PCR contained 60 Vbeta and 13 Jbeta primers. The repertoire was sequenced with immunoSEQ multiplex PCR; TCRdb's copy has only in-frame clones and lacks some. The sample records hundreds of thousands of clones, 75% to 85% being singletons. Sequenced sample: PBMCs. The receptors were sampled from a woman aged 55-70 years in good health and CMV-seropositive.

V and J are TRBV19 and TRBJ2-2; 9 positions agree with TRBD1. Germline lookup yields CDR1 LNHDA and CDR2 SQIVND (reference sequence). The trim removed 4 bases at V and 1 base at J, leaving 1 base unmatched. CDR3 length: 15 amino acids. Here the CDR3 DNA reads TGTGCCAGTAGTAGGGGACAGGGGAACACCGGGGAGCTGTTTTTT. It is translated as CASSRGQGNTGELFF.

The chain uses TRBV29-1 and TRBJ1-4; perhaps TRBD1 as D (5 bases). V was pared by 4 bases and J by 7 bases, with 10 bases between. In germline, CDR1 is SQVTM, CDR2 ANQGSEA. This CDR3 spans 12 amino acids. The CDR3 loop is CSVGREGEKLFF. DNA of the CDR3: TGCAGCGTTGGCAGGGAAGGTGAAAAACTGTTTTTT.

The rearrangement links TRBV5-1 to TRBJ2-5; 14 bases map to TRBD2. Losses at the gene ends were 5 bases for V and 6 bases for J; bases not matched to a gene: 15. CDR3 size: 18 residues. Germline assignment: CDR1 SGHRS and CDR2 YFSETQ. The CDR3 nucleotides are TGCGCCAGCAGTCGGACTAGCGGGGGGCAAGCAGGTGGTAAGACCCAGTACTTC. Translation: CASSRTSGGQAGGKTQYF.

CDR3 loop: CASSVAGTVANYGYTF. CDR3 nucleotide sequence: TGTGCCAGCAGCGTGGCCGGGACAGTGGCTAACTATGGCTACACCTTC. The chain uses TRBV7-9 and TRBJ1-2; 7 positions match TRBD1. Germline V gene sequence: CDR1 SEHNR, CDR2 FQNEAQ (reference sequence). CDR3 length: 16 amino acids. J gave up 0 bases and V 5 bases, and 9 bases lay outside the gene matches.

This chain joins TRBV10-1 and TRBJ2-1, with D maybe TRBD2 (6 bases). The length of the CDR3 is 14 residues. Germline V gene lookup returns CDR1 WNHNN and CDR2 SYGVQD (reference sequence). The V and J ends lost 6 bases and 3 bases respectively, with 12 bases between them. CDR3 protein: CASRPSGGYNEQFF. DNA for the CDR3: TGCGCCAGCAGACCCTCCGGGGGCTACAATGAGCAGTTCTTC.

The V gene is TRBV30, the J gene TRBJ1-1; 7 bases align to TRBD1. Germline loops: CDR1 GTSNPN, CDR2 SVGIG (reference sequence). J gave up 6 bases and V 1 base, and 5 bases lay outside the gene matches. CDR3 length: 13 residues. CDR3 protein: CAWSGQGIAEAFF. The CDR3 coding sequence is TGTGCCTGGAGTGGACAGGGAATAGCTGAAGCTTTCTTT.

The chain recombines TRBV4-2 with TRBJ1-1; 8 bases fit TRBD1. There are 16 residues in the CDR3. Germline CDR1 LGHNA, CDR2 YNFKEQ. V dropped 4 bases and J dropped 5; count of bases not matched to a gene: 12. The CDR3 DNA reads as TGTGCCAGCAGCCCCGGACAGGGCAAGGAGGAAACTGAAGCTTTCTTT. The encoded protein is CASSPGQGKEETEAFF.

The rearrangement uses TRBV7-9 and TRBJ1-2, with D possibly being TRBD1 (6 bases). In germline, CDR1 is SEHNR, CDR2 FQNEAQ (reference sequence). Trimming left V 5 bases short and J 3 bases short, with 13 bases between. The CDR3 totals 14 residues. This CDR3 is CASSRTAGDYGYTF. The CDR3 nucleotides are TGTGCCAGCAGCCGAACGGCAGGGGACTATGGCTACACCTTC.

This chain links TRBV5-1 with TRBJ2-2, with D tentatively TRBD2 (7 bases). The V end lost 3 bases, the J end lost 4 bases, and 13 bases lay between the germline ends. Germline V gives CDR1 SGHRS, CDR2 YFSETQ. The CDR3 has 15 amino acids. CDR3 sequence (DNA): TGCGCCAGCAGCTCCGGGGGGCCTAGCACCGGGGAGCTGTTTTTT. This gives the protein CASSSGGPSTGELFF.

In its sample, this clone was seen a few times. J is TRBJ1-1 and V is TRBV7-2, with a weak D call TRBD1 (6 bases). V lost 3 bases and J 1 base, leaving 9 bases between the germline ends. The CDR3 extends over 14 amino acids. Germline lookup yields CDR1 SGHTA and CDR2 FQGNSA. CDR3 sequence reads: CASSFVGQNTEAFF. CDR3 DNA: TGTGCCAGCAGCTTCGTGGGACAGAACACTGAAGCTTTCTTT. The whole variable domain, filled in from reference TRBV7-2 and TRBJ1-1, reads GAGVSQSPSNKVTEKGKDVELRCDPISGHTALYWYRQSLGQGLEFLIYFQGNSAPDKSGLPSDRFSAERTGGSVSTLTIQRTQQEDSAVYLCASSFVGQNTEAFFGQGTRLTVV.

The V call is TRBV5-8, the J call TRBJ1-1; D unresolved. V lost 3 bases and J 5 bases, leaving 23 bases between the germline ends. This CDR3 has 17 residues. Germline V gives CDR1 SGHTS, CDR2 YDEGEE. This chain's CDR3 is CASSSRPGSIVGTEAFF. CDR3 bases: TGTGCCAGCAGCTCGAGACCGGGATCCATAGTGGGTACTGAAGCTTTCTTT.

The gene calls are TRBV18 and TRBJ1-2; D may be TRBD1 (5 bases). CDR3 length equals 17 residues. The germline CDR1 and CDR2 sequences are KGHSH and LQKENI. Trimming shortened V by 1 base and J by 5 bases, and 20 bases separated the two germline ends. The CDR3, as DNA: TGTGCCAGCTCACCACGGGAGGGGTTAGGGCTGGCGTATGGCTACACCTTC. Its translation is CASSPREGLGLAYGYTF.

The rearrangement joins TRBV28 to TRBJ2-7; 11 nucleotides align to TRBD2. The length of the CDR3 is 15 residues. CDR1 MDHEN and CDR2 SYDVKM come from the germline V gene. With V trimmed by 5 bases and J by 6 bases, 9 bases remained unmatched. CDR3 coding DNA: TGTGCCAGCAGTCCCTCTAGCGGGGGGCGTGGCGAGCAGTACTTC. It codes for CASSPSSGGRGEQYF.

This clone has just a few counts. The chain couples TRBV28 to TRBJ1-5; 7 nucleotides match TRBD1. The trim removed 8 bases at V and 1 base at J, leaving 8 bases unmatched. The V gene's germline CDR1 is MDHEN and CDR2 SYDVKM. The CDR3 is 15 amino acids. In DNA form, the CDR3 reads TGTGCCAGCCGCAAAGGGGGCCGGAGCAATCAGCCCCAGCATTTT. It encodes CASRKGGRSNQPQHF.

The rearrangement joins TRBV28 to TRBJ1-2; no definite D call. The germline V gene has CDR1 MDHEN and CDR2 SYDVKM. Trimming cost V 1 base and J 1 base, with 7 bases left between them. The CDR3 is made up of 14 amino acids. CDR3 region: CASSLFAGNYGYTF. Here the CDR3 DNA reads TGTGCCAGCAGTTTATTCGCGGGTAACTATGGCTACACCTTC.

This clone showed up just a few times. The CDR3 DNA reads TGTGCCAGCAGCCCCTCCCCTAGGCGTCTAGCGGGGTTCAATGAGCAGTTCTTC. Amino acids: CASSPSPRRLAGFNEQFF. V and J are TRBV11-2 and TRBJ2-1; the match to TRBD2 covers 9 bases. This CDR3 spans 18 amino acids. Losses at the gene ends were 5 bases for V and 6 bases for J; bases not matched to a gene: 17. The V gene's germline CDR1 is SGHAT and CDR2 FQNNGV.

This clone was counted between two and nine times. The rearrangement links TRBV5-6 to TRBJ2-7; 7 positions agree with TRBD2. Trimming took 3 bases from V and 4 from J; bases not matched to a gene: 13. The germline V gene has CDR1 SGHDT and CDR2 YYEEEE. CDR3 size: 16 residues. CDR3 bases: TGTGCCAGCAGCTCTACCCGGGGGGTTTTGGGGTACGAGCAGTACTTC. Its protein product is CASSSTRGVLGYEQYF.

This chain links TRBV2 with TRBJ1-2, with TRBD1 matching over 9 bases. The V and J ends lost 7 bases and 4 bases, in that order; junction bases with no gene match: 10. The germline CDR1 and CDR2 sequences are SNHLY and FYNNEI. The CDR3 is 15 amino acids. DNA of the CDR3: TGTGCCAGCACGCCTCCACAGGGGGCGGTCTATGGCTACACCTTC. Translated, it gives CASTPPQGAVYGYTF.

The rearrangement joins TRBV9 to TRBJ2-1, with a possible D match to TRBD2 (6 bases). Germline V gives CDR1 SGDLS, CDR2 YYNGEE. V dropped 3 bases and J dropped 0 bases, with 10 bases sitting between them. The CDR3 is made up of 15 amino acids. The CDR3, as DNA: TGTGCCAGCAGCGAGCTAGCGAGCTCCTACAATGAGCAGTTCTTC. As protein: CASSELASSYNEQFF.

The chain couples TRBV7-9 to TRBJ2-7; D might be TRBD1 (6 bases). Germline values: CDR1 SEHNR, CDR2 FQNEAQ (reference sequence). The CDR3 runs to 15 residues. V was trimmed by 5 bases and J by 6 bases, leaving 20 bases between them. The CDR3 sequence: CASSVRVGQAREQYF. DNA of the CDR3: TGTGCCAGCAGCGTACGGGTGGGACAAGCTCGCGAGCAGTACTTC. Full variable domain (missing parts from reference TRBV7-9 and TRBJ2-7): DTGVSQNPRHKITKRGQNVTFRCDPISEHNRLYWYRQTLGQGPEFLTYFQNEAQLEKSRLLSDRFSAERPKGSFSTLEIQRTEQGDSAMYLCASSVRVGQAREQYFGPGTRLTVT.